The 15 T cell receptor beta chains presented below share a single source sample, sequenced in a study of CD8 T cells in Susac syndrome. Random hexamers were used to reverse transcribe the RNA input (about 0.5 to 1 ug). TCRdb independently ran MiXCR on the immunoSEQ multiplex PCR reads; one entry per CDR3 protein. This table holds about 83,000 distinct CDR3 sequences, 90% to 97% found once. Source material: CD8+ T cells from PBMCs. These TCRs come from a human donor with Susac syndrome.

The CDR3 sequence: CASSSAAGNEQYF. CDR3 nucleotide sequence: TGCGCCAGCAGCTCCGCCGCCGGGAACGAGCAGTACTTC. This chain links TRBV5-1 with TRBJ2-7; D may be TRBD2 (5 bases). CDR3 length: 13 amino acids. Germline V gene sequence: CDR1 SGHRS, CDR2 YFSETQ. With 3 bases removed from V and 5 bases from J, the gap between germline ends came to 12 bases.

V and J are TRBV6-2 or TRBV6-3 and TRBJ2-2, with D hard to call. The V and J ends lost 6 bases and 7 bases respectively, with 12 bases between them. CDR1 is MNHEY, CDR2 SVGEGT, per germline. The CDR3 extends over 13 amino acids. Here the CDR3 DNA reads TGTGCCAGCAGACCAACTTGGGGCGGGGAGCTGTTTTTT. Protein sequence: CASRPTWGGELFF.

The CDR3 region is CSVYRLAGASTDTQYF. The CDR3 bases are TGCAGCGTTTACCGACTAGCGGGTGCTAGCACAGATACGCAGTATTTT. The V gene is TRBV29-1, the J gene TRBJ2-3, with 10 bases lining up with TRBD2. The CDR3 extends over 16 amino acids. The junction had 8 bases not matched to a gene; V was cut back by 5 bases and J by 0 bases. CDR1 is SQVTM, CDR2 ANQGSEA, per germline.

CDR3 nucleotide sequence: TGTGCCAGCAGTCTCAGATCCAGGGGATTCGGGCAAGAGACCCAGTACTTC. Protein product: CASSLRSRGFGQETQYF. This sequence joins TRBV28 and TRBJ2-5, with D possibly TRBD1 on 6 matching bases. Trimming took 5 bases from V and 2 from J, leaving 21 bases between them. The germline V gene encodes CDR1 MDHEN and CDR2 SYDVKM. There are 17 residues in the CDR3.

The V call is TRBV6-4, the J call TRBJ2-1; 10 bases match TRBD2. Trimming cost V 2 bases and J 4 bases; bases outside gene matches: 5. Germline values: CDR1 MRHNA, CDR2 SNTAGT. The CDR3 covers 16 residues. CDR3 region: CASSDDSGGSYNEQFF. The CDR3, as DNA: TGTGCCAGCAGTGACGATAGCGGGGGGTCTTACAATGAGCAGTTCTTC.

The CDR3 loop reads CATGGVHEQFF. CDR3 nucleotide sequence: TGTGCCACCGGCGGGGTCCATGAGCAGTTCTTC. The J gene is TRBJ2-1, the V gene TRBV7-9; maybe TRBD2 (6 bases). The V end lost 10 bases, the J end lost 8 bases, and 12 bases lay between the germline ends. There are 11 residues in the CDR3. Germline V gives CDR1 SEHNR, CDR2 FQNEAQ (reference sequence).

This sequence joins TRBV6-2 or TRBV6-3 and TRBJ1-5; D not certain. This CDR3 comprises 15 residues. Trimming pared 2 bases from V and 1 base from J, leaving 9 bases between. CDR1 is MNHEY, CDR2 SVGEGT, per germline. CDR3 in amino acids: CASSYRAGSNQPQHF. The DNA for the CDR3 is TGTGCCAGCAGTTACAGGGCCGGGAGCAATCAGCCCCAGCATTTT.

A single count supports this clonotype. The gene calls are TRBV9 and TRBJ1-2; no clear D. Deletions cut 4 bases from V and 2 bases from J, with 12 bases between. Per the germline V gene, CDR1 is SGDLS and CDR2 is YYNGEE. The CDR3 loop spans 14 amino acids. CDR3 sequence (DNA): TGTGCCAGCAGCCCGTCGGACGAGAACTATGGCTACACCTTC. Its translation is CASSPSDENYGYTF.

The chain combines TRBV9 with TRBJ2-1; 7 bases map to TRBD2. From germline, CDR1 is SGDLS and CDR2 YYNGEE. V gave up 4 bases and J gave up 7 bases; unmatched junction bases: 11. The CDR3 loop spans 15 amino acids. This chain's CDR3 is CASSPPSAGRNEQFF. The CDR3 DNA follows: TGTGCCAGCAGCCCCCCCTCAGCGGGAAGGAATGAGCAGTTCTTC.

The genes are TRBV2 and TRBJ2-1, with 10 bases matching TRBD2. The trim removed 2 bases at V and 7 bases at J, leaving 11 bases unmatched. Germline V gene sequence: CDR1 SNHLY, CDR2 FYNNEI. CDR3 length: 17 residues. DNA of the CDR3: TGTGCCAGCAGTGAATGGTCCCCACATAGCGGGAGGAATGAGCAGTTCTTC. Protein product: CASSEWSPHSGRNEQFF.

The genes are TRBV7-8 and TRBJ2-7; 8 bases are shared with TRBD2. J gave up 1 base and V 10 bases, and 15 bases lay outside the gene matches. Germline values: CDR1 SGHVS, CDR2 FQNEAQ. The CDR3 runs 16 residues. CDR3 amino acids: CATSRRVAGQSYEQYF. The CDR3 DNA reads TGTGCCACAAGCAGGAGAGTAGCGGGGCAATCCTACGAGCAGTACTTC.

This rearrangement joins TRBV6-5 to TRBJ1-6; D remains unclear. This CDR3 is built from 13 residues. V lost 0 bases and J 11 bases, leaving 8 bases between the germline ends. CDR1 MNHEY and CDR2 SVGAGI come from the germline V gene. For the CDR3, the DNA is TGTGCCAGCAGTTACTCGACGGGGACACCCCTCCACTTT. This sequence encodes CASSYSTGTPLHF.

This clonotype was seen a single time. The chain uses TRBV29-1 and TRBJ2-2; D call uncertain. Deletions cut 0 bases from V and 5 bases from J, with 1 base between. CDR1 and CDR2 (germline): SQVTM, ANQGSEA. This CDR3 region has 11 residues. The CDR3 coding sequence is TGCAGCGTTGAAGAGACCGGGGAGCTGTTTTTT. The encoded protein is CSVEETGELFF.

V is TRBV18 and J is TRBJ2-3, with 13 bases lining up with TRBD2. J was trimmed by 5 bases and V by 2 bases; bases with no gene match: 7. The germline CDR1 and CDR2 sequences are KGHSH and LQKENI. The CDR3 contains 17 residues. CDR3 in DNA: TGTGCCAGCTCACCATCCGGACTAGCGGGAGTCGAAGATACGCAGTATTTT. Its translation is CASSPSGLAGVEDTQYF.

The chain employs TRBV2 and TRBJ2-7; no firm D call. Trimming pared 0 bases from V and 7 bases from J, leaving 13 bases between. Germline values: CDR1 SNHLY, CDR2 FYNNEI. The CDR3 extends over 14 amino acids. In DNA form, the CDR3 reads TGTGCCAGCAGTGAAGCTGGACCCCATGGTGAGCAGTACGTC. Protein sequence: CASSEAGPHGEQYV.